This T cell receptor (beta chain) was identified during a study of beta chain features in type 1 diabetes. Across the study: Patients were similar to healthy donors in age and gender (as well as in cell yields). General study results and limits: Patients showed naive, central memory and Treg TCRB repertoires that appeared more similar than those of healthy donors.

Expressed TCRB transcripts were sequenced after all isolated RNA was converted to cDNA. The data were produced by immunoSEQ multiplex PCR, yet TCRdb's version contains in-frame clones alone and is incomplete. The table shows some 220,000 clones, with roughly 10% occurring only once. This clone was detected a few times. Its antigen is undetermined. Blood was drawn once from each donor into heparinised tubes. The draws averaged around 110 mL. There are 12 residues in the CDR3. Germline-derived CDR1 and CDR2 are GTSNPN and SVGIG (reference sequence). The V gene lost 1 base and the J gene lost 4 bases, with 7 bases spanning the gap.

This chain uses TRBV30 with TRBJ2-5, with unresolved D. The sequence came from a man between 18 and 29 years old in good health. Sequences were obtained from central memory CD4+ T cells from blood. The CDR3 sequence: CAWSAGSETQYF. The CDR3 bases are TGTGCCTGGAGTGCTGGGTCAGAGACCCAGTACTTC.